Here is one T cell receptor beta chain with its context. As yet, its antigen is unknown. This CDR3 comprises 14 residues. In germline, CDR1 is MDHEN, CDR2 SYDVKM. The trim removed 2 bases at V and 3 bases at J, leaving 2 bases unmatched. Among ophthalmopathy patients, the Clinical Activity Score reached at least 3, the NOSPECS grade reached at least 4, and duration remained under 3 months. The source of the sample is a study of T cells in Graves' hyperthyroidism and ophthalmopathy. General observations from the study: Most thyroid clonotypes that were expanded above 0.001 also turned up in blood.

Researchers took RNA transcripts and amplified the TCR beta CDR3 regions from them. When the TCR CDR3 underwent first-round RT-PCR, the HTBI primer set was used. TCRdb recomputed calls from the multiplex PCR reads with MiXCR, one row per CDR3 protein. The table lists hundreds of thousands of distinct CDR3 sequences, about a sixth of them singletons. This receptor was taken from a woman in her thirties or forties with Graves' ophthalmopathy. V is TRBV28 and J is TRBJ1-2; 8 bases line up with TRBD1. The sample consisted of blood. The DNA for the CDR3 is TGTGCCAGCAGTTTAAGACAGGGGTACTATGGCTACACCTTC. Its translation is CASSLRQGYYGYTF.